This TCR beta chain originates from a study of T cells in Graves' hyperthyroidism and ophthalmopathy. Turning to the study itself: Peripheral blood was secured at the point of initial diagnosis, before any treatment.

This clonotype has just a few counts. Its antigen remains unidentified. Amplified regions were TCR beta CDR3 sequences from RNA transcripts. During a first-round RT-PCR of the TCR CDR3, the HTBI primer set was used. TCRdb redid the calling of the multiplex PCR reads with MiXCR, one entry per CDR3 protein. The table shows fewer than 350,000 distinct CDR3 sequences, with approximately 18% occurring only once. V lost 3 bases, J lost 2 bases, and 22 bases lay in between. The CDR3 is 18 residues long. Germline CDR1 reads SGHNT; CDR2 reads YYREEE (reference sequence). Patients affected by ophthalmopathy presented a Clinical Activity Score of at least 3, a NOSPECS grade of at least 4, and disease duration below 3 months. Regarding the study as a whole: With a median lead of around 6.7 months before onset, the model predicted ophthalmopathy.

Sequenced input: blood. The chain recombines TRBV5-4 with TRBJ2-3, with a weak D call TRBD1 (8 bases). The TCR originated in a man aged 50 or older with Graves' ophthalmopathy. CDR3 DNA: TGTGCCAGCAGCTCAGGACAGGGAGGGAGCGGGAACACAGATACGCAGTATTTT. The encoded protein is CASSSGQGGSGNTDTQYF.